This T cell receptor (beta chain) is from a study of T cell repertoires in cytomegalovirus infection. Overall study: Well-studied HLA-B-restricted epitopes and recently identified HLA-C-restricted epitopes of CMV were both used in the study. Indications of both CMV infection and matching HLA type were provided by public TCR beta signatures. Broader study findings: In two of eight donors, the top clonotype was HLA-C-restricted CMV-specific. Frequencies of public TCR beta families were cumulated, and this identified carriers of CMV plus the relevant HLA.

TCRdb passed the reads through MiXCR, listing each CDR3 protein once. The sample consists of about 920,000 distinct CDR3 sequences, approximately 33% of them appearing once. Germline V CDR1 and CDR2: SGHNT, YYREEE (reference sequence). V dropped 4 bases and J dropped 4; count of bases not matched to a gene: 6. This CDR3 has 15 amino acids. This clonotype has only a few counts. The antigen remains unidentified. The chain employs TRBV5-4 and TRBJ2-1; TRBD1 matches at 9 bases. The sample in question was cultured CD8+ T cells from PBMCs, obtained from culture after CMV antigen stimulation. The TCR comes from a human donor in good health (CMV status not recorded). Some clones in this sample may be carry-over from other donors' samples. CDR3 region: CASSLYGQGYNEQFF. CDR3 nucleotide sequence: TGTGCCAGCAGCCTATATGGACAGGGGTACAATGAGCAGTTCTTC.